This entry is about one T cell receptor beta chain. The data were obtained in a study of T cell responses to AZD1222 COVID-19 vaccine. Study summary: Second-dose intervals near 4 or 12 weeks were combined.

V shed 4 bases, J shed 0 bases, and the junction held 7 bases outside the gene matches. The CDR3 is made up of 16 amino acids. From germline, CDR1 is SGHNT and CDR2 YYREEE (reference sequence). The method was immunoSEQ multiplex PCR; TCRdb's version includes in-frame clones alone and lacks a portion of them. Here the sample spans more than 85,000 clones, approximately 78% being singletons. The sample here was peripheral blood, taken on day 0 of AZD1222 vaccination. The chain recombines TRBV5-4 with TRBJ1-3; TRBD1 matches at 7 bases. The sequence was collected from an adult in good health. The DNA for the CDR3 is TGTGCCAGCAGCCCGGGACAGCCTCTCTCTGGAAACACCATATATTTT. Amino acid sequence: CASSPGQPLSGNTIYF.